The 6 T cell receptor beta chains below come from one sample, sequenced in a study of regulatory T cells in long-lasting Graves disease. The time point here: newly diagnosed GD, antithyroid drugs for less than 3 months. The TCR library was made from RNA extracted from PBMCs. Researchers made TCR beta libraries by using iRepertoire HTBI primers and running Arm-PCR on CDR3 regions. TCRdb re-called the multiplex PCR reads through MiXCR, storing one row per CDR3 protein. The data show 350,000 to 400,000 distinct CDR3 sequences, around 16% seen once. The data also belong to a second study, concerning T cells in Graves' hyperthyroidism and ophthalmopathy.

The sample in question was peripheral blood mononuclear cells (PBMCs), obtained at new diagnosis, from a patient treated with antithyroid drugs. These receptors all come from a woman between 18 and 29 years old with Graves disease.

This clonotype has just one count. This likely traces to a read error, being one base from a far larger clone. This chain uses TRBV3-1 with TRBJ2-3; D may match TRBD1 or TRBD2 (5 bases each). The CDR3 has 15 residues. V lost 4 bases and J 4 bases, leaving 15 bases between the germline ends. CDR1 and CDR2 from the germline V gene are LGHDT and YNNKEL (reference sequence). This CDR3 is CASSPGRGAADTQYF. In nucleotides, the CDR3 is TGTGCCAGCAGCCCTGGAAGGGGAGCGGCAGATACGCAGTATTTT.

In its sample, this clonotype was seen many times. V gene TRBV10-3 combines with J gene TRBJ2-3; D is perhaps TRBD1 or TRBD2 (6 bases each). Per germline, CDR1 ENHRY and CDR2 SYGVKD. V gave up 7 bases and J gave up 2 bases, with 16 bases separating them. The CDR3 covers 15 residues. Here the CDR3 DNA reads TGTGCCATCACCAACGGAGGGGGTTACACAGATACGCAGTATTTT. Translated: CAITNGGGYTDTQYF.

V is TRBV29-1 and J is TRBJ2-3; 13 nucleotides match TRBD2. This CDR3 has 15 amino acids. Germline values: CDR1 SQVTM, CDR2 ANQGSEA. V was pared by 3 bases and J by 2 bases, with 2 bases of the junction left unmatched. CDR3 residues: CSVDGLAGATDTQYF. The DNA of the CDR3 is TGCAGCGTTGACGGACTAGCGGGGGCCACAGATACGCAGTATTTT.

The sample holds many counts of this clonotype. The rearrangement joins TRBV30 to TRBJ1-1; D is possibly TRBD1 (5 bases). With 4 bases removed from V and 4 bases from J, the gap between germline ends came to 16 bases. In germline, CDR1 is GTSNPN, CDR2 SVGIG (reference sequence). CDR3 size: 14 residues. The CDR3 DNA reads as TGTGCCTGGATCTCAGGGCGTCTAGGCACTGAAGCTTTCTTT. Translating it yields CAWISGRLGTEAFF.

The chain couples TRBV5-6 to TRBJ1-1, with no clear D. The V end lost 0 bases, the J end lost 7 bases, and 16 bases lay between the germline ends. Germline CDR1 SGHDT, CDR2 YYEEEE. The CDR3 covers 15 residues. The CDR3: CASSLAGQTTHEAFF. In DNA form, the CDR3 reads TGTGCCAGCAGCTTGGCCGGGCAGACAACCCATGAAGCTTTCTTT. Full variable domain (missing parts from reference TRBV5-6 and TRBJ1-1): DAGVTQSPTHLIKTRGQQVTLRCSPKSGHDTVSWYQQALGQGPQFIFQYYEEEERQRGNFPDRFSGHQFPNYSSELNVNALLLGDSALYLCASSLAGQTTHEAFFGQGTRLTVV.

The chain has TRBV5-6 and TRBJ2-1; D may match TRBD1 or TRBD2 (5 bases each). Germline V CDR1 and CDR2: SGHDT, YYEEEE. Trimming removed 4 bases at V and 1 base at J, with 15 bases between. This CDR3 is 16 amino acids long. CDR3 amino acids: CASSNRDPTSYNEQFF. CDR3 sequence (DNA): TGTGCCAGCAGCAATAGGGACCCGACATCCTACAATGAGCAGTTCTTC.